A single T cell receptor (beta chain) is shown here with its context. Its specificity is not known. This sample is part of a study of pediatric ulcerative colitis. Overall study results and limits: Blood-rectal clonal overlap within each person was significantly higher in ulcerative colitis patients than controls. Total lymphocyte DNA, not sorted subsets, was the template. No controls had the two rectal clonotypes shared by ulcerative colitis patients.

Up to 500,000 reads were sequenced per sample. This table comes from immunoSEQ multiplex PCR, and its TCRdb copy is limited to in-frame clones, with some not included. The sample lists tens of thousands of clones; approximately 87% were seen once. CDR3 length equals 16 residues. V lost 0 bases and J 2 bases, leaving 9 bases between the germline ends. The germline V gene has CDR1 SGHRS and CDR2 YFSETQ. Sequences were obtained from blood. This TCR was sampled from a boy aged 5-17 years who was a control in a study of pediatric ulcerative colitis. The chain joins TRBV5-1 to TRBJ2-6, with D maybe TRBD2 (5 bases). The CDR3: CASSLGGNTGANVLTF. CDR3 DNA: TGCGCCAGCAGCTTGGGAGGGAATACTGGGGCCAACGTCCTGACTTTC.